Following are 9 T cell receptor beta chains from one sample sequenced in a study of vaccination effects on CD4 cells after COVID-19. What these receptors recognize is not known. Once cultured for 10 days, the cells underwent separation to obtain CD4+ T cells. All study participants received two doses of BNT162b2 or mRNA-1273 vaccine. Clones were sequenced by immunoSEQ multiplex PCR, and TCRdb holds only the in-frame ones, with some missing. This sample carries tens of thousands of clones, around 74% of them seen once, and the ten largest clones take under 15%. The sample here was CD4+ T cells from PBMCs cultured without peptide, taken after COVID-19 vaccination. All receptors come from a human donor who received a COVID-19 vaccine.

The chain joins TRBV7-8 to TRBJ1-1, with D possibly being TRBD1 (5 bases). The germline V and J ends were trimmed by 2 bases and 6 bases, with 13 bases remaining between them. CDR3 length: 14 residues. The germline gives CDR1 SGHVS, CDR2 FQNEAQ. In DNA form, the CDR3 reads TGTGCCAGCAGCTTATGGGTAGGGACTCCTGAAGCTTTCTTT. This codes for CASSLWVGTPEAFF.

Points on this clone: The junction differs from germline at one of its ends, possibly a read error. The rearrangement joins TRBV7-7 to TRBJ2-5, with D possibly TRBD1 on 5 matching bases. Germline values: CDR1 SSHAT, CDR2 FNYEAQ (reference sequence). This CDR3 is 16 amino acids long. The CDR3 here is CASSLGAFRSQETQYF. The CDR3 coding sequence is TGTGCTAGCAGCTTAGGGGCCTTTAGATCCCAAGAGACCCAGTACTTC.

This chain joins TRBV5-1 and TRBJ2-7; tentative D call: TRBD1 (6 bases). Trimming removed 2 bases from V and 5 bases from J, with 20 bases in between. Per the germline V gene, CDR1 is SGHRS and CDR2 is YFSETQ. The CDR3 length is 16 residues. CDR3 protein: CASSFSGAGVRNEQYF. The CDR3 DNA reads TGCGCCAGCAGCTTTTCTGGTGCAGGGGTGAGAAACGAGCAGTACTTC.

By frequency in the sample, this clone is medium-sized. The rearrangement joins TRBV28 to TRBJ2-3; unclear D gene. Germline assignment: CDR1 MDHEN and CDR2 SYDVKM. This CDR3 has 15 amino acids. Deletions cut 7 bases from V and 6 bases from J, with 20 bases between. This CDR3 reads CASTPFVGGRDTQYF. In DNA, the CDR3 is TGTGCCAGCACCCCCTTCGTGGGTGGGCGGGATACGCAGTATTTT.

The CDR3 nucleotides are TGTGCCAGCAGTGTCCGACGGAACAATGAGCAGTTCTTC. Its protein product is CASSVRRNNEQFF. The chain recombines TRBV12-3 or TRBV12-4 with TRBJ2-1; D is undetermined. This CDR3 is 13 amino acids long. V lost 5 bases and J 5 bases, leaving 10 bases between the germline ends.

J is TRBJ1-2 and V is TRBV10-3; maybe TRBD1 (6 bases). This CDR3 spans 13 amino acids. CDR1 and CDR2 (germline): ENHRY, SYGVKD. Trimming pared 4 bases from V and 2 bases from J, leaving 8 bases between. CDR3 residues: CAISGQANYGYTF. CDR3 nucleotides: TGTGCCATCAGTGGACAGGCCAACTATGGCTACACCTTC.

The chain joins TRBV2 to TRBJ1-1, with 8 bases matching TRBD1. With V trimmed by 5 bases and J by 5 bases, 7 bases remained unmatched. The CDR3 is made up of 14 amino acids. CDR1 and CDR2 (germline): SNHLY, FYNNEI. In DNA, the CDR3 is TGTGCCAGCAGTTTTAAACGACAGGGGACTGAAGCTTTCTTT. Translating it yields CASSFKRQGTEAFF.

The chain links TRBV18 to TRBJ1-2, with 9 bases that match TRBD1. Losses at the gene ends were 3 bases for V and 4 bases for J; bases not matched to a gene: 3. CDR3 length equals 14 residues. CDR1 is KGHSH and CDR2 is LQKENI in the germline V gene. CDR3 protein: CASSPGTGPYGYTF. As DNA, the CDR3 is TGTGCCAGCTCACCTGGGACAGGGCCCTATGGCTACACCTTC.

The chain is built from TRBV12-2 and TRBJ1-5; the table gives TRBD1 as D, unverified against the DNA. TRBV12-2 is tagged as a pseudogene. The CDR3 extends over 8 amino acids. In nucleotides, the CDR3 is TGTGCAAGTCGCGCGGACAATTTT. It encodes CASRADNF.